What follows are 16 T cell receptor beta chains derived from one specimen sequenced in a study of OX40 agonist ivuxolimab in advanced cancers. Sequencing was performed with immunoSEQ multiplex PCR; in TCRdb, only in-frame clones are kept and a portion is missing. The sample holds tens of thousands of clones; approximately 90% are singletons and the top ten take roughly 1.1%. The material sequenced was CD4+ or CD8+ T cells sorted from blood, taken in a trial of the OX40 agonist ivuxolimab. The receptor set was obtained from an adult with an advanced solid tumor such as melanoma, head and neck, liver or kidney cancer.

This clone was seen just once. The chain recombines TRBV18 with TRBJ2-7; possibly TRBD2 for D (6 bases). CDR3 size: 16 residues. The germline V gene has CDR1 KGHSH and CDR2 LQKENI. The V gene lost 3 bases and the J gene lost 6 bases, with 21 bases spanning the gap. The chain's CDR3 is CASSPGSRGGMSEQYF. The DNA of the CDR3 is TGTGCCAGCTCACCCGGGTCGAGGGGAGGTATGTCCGAGCAGTACTTC.

J is TRBJ1-1 and V is TRBV6-5; unclear D gene. CDR3 size: 13 residues. Per the germline V gene, CDR1 is MNHEY and CDR2 is SVGAGI. Deletions cut 4 bases from V and 5 bases from J, with 11 bases between. In DNA form, the CDR3 reads TGTGCCAGCAGTTGGGAGATGAGAACTGAAGCTTTCTTT. It codes for CASSWEMRTEAFF.

This sequence joins TRBV2 and TRBJ1-1, with no clear D. Germline assignment: CDR1 SNHLY and CDR2 FYNNEI. The CDR3 length is 12 residues. The V end lost 7 bases, the J end lost 1 base, and 7 bases lay between the germline ends. In DNA, the CDR3 is TGTGCCAGCAAACACCAGAACACTGAAGCTTTCTTT. Translation: CASKHQNTEAFF.

V and J are TRBV5-4 and TRBJ1-3; 8 nucleotides match TRBD1. Germline V gene sequence: CDR1 SGHNT, CDR2 YYREEE (reference sequence). This CDR3 is 16 amino acids long. J gave up 4 bases and V 3 bases, and 9 bases lay outside the gene matches. CDR3: CASSSGQGLAGNTIYF. CDR3 DNA sequence: TGTGCCAGCAGCTCCGGACAGGGATTAGCCGGAAACACCATATATTTT.

The chain recombines TRBV27 with TRBJ2-6; D perhaps matches TRBD2 (6 bases). Looked up from germline, CDR1 is MNHEY and CDR2 is SMNVEV (reference sequence). Deletions cut 7 bases from V and 2 bases from J, with 18 bases between. The CDR3 spans 17 residues. The DNA for the CDR3 is TGTGCCAGCACCAACCGGGGGTCCCGCCCTGGGGCCAACGTCCTGACTTTC. This codes for CASTNRGSRPGANVLTF.

The rearrangement uses TRBV27 and TRBJ2-2, with TRBD2 matching over 10 bases. V lost 3 bases to trimming and J lost 5 bases; unmatched junction nucleotides: 6. CDR1 and CDR2 from the germline V gene are MNHEY and SMNVEV (reference sequence). The CDR3 has 16 residues. The CDR3 sequence: CASSFLSSGSTGELFF. The CDR3 region has the DNA TGTGCCAGCAGTTTCCTCTCTAGCGGGAGTACCGGGGAGCTGTTTTTT.

J is TRBJ2-7 and V is TRBV6-6; the D gene is possibly TRBD2 (6 bases). Germline V gene lookup returns CDR1 MNHNY and CDR2 SVGAGI (reference sequence). Trimming left V 0 bases short and J 4 bases short, with 10 bases between. The CDR3 covers 14 residues. The CDR3 loop reads CASSYSPGEYEQYF. The CDR3 DNA reads TGTGCCAGCAGTTACTCTCCGGGAGAGTACGAGCAGTACTTC.

The chain combines TRBV5-6 with TRBJ1-3; D possibly corresponds to TRBD1 (5 bases). This CDR3 region has 16 residues. Germline CDR1 SGHDT, CDR2 YYEEEE. The V and J ends lost 0 bases and 2 bases respectively, with 12 bases between them. CDR3 nucleotides: TGTGCCAGCAGCTTGGGCAGGGACGAGGCTGGAAACACCATATATTTT. It is translated as CASSLGRDEAGNTIYF.

The chain is built from TRBV5-1 and TRBJ1-2; 7 bases are a match to TRBD1. Germline CDR1 SGHRS, CDR2 YFSETQ. This CDR3 region has 15 residues. Germline trimming cut 4 bases from V and 0 bases from J; bases unmatched to any gene: 6. The CDR3 region has the DNA TGCGCCAGCAGCGGATCAGGGGGAGCTAACTATGGCTACACCTTC. It is translated as CASSGSGGANYGYTF.

The V and J genes are TRBV5-4 and TRBJ2-3, with TRBD2 matching over 10 bases. Unmatched junction bases numbered 10, after V lost 4 bases and J lost 2 bases. The CDR3 loop spans 17 amino acids. Germline V gene lookup returns CDR1 SGHNT and CDR2 YYREEE (reference sequence). The CDR3 bases are TGTGCCAGCAGCCGAACTACACTAGCGGGAAACACAGATACGCAGTATTTT. Encoded protein: CASSRTTLAGNTDTQYF.

CDR3 amino acids: CASSLQGTNYEQYF. The CDR3 nucleotides read TGTGCCAGCAGCTTACAGGGGACGAACTACGAGCAGTACTTC. V is TRBV5-5 and J is TRBJ2-7; 7 positions match TRBD1. Losses at the gene ends were 2 bases for V and 3 bases for J; bases not matched to a gene: 5. Germline V gives CDR1 SGHKS, CDR2 YYEKEE (reference sequence). This CDR3 comprises 14 residues. Combining the CDR3 with reference TRBV5-5 and TRBJ2-7 gives the whole variable domain DAGVTQSPTHLIKTRGQQVTLRCSPISGHKSVSWYQQVLGQGPQFIFQYYEKEERGRGNFPDRFSARQFPNYSSELNVNALLLGDSALYLCASSLQGTNYEQYFGPGTRLTVT.

V gene TRBV2 combines with J gene TRBJ2-7, with 11 bases fitting TRBD1. This CDR3 is built from 16 residues. J gave up 3 bases and V 6 bases, and 10 bases lay outside the gene matches. Germline V gene data show CDR1 as SNHLY and CDR2 as FYNNEI. CDR3 residues: CASRPLPGTGGYEQYF. The CDR3 region has the DNA TGTGCCAGCAGACCCCTACCCGGGACAGGGGGCTACGAGCAGTACTTC.

This CDR3 is CASSLMFRELAGGSIQYF. The CDR3 bases are TGTGCCAGCAGCTTAATGTTTAGGGAACTAGCGGGAGGGTCCATTCAGTACTTC. The chain links TRBV7-3 to TRBJ2-4, with 13 bases lining up with TRBD2. The CDR3 runs to 18 residues. V lost 1 base and J lost 9; bases outside the gene matches: 12. CDR1 and CDR2 from the germline V gene are SGHTA and FQGTGA. Variable domain in full (rest from reference TRBV7-3 and TRBJ2-4): GAGVSQTPSNKVTEKGKYVELRCDPISGHTALYWYRQSLGQGPEFLIYFQGTGAADDSGLPNDRFFAVRPEGSVSTLKIQRTERGDSAVYLCASSLMFRELAGGSIQYFGAGTRLSVL.

The J gene is TRBJ1-5, the V gene TRBV7-3; tentative D call: TRBD1 (6 bases). Trimming took 5 bases from V and 2 from J, leaving 22 bases between them. Germline CDR1 SGHTA, CDR2 FQGTGA. CDR3 length: 18 amino acids. CDR3 sequence (DNA): TGTGCCAGCAGCCCACTGGGGGGCGGAACAACCGGCAATCAGCCCCAGCATTTT. Translating gives CASSPLGGGTTGNQPQHF.

V and J are TRBV11-2 and TRBJ2-6; unclear D gene. This CDR3 comprises 16 residues. Per germline, CDR1 SGHAT and CDR2 FQNNGV. Trimming took 1 base from V and 0 from J, leaving 7 bases between them. The CDR3: CASSLALGSGANVLTF. In DNA, the CDR3 is TGTGCCAGCAGCTTAGCTCTGGGCTCTGGGGCCAACGTCCTGACTTTC.

The chain is built from TRBV28 and TRBJ2-7; 12 bases align to TRBD1. Trimming removed 5 bases from V and 5 bases from J; junction bases left unmatched: 13. This CDR3 has 17 amino acids. Per the germline V gene, CDR1 is MDHEN and CDR2 is SYDVKM. The CDR3 is CASSPITRDRGRHEQYF. In DNA form, the CDR3 reads TGTGCCAGCAGTCCTATTACCAGGGACAGGGGGCGGCACGAGCAGTACTTC.